Below, 26 T cell receptor beta chains from the same sample are listed, as sequenced in a study of T cell changes during pregnancy in multiple sclerosis. TCRdb's table, derived via immunoSEQ multiplex PCR, lists solely in-frame clones and lacks some. The table lists tens of thousands of clones, roughly 92% of them singletons. Specimen: peripheral blood, collected in the third trimester of pregnancy. All receptors derive from a female donor in good health, enrolled as a control in a pregnancy study.

The gene calls are TRBV7-9 and TRBJ2-5; tentative D call: TRBD1 (5 bases). V lost 6 bases and J 2 bases, leaving 10 bases between the germline ends. The CDR3 extends over 13 amino acids. Germline CDR1 reads SEHNR; CDR2 reads FQNEAQ (reference sequence). CDR3 bases: TGTGCCAGCAGTCCGACAGAACAAGAGACCCAGTACTTC. Encoded protein: CASSPTEQETQYF.

This rearrangement joins TRBV6-1 to TRBJ2-5; 7 nucleotides agree with TRBD2. The germline V gene encodes CDR1 MNHNS and CDR2 SASEGT. The junction had 6 bases not matched to a gene; V was cut back by 3 bases and J by 5 bases. This CDR3 is built from 14 residues. CDR3 bases: TGTGCCAGCAGTGAGCTGGGACTACTGGAGACCCAGTACTTC. Translation gives CASSELGLLETQYF.

This clone was counted once. The CDR3 coding sequence is TGTGCCAGCAGCCAAGCTGAGCGGGACGGTGAGCAGTTCTTC. Protein sequence: CASSQAERDGEQFF. The chain joins TRBV4-2 to TRBJ2-1; 7 bases are a match to TRBD2. Per germline, CDR1 LGHNA and CDR2 YNFKEQ. The CDR3 spans 14 residues. Trimming cost V 1 base and J 9 bases; bases outside gene matches: 6.

The chain combines TRBV27 with TRBJ2-7, with 10 bases identical to TRBD1. Trimming at V came to 2 bases and at J to 1 base, leaving 2 bases not matched to a gene. The CDR3 consists of 15 residues. Looked up from germline, CDR1 is MNHEY and CDR2 is SMNVEV (reference sequence). CDR3 DNA: TGTGCCAGCAGTTTAGGGACAGGGGCGTCCTACGAGCAGTACTTC. This translates into CASSLGTGASYEQYF.

The chain has TRBV29-1 and TRBJ1-1; D perhaps matches TRBD1 (5 bases). The germline V gene has CDR1 SQVTM and CDR2 ANQGSEA. V shed 2 bases and J shed 6 bases, with 10 bases lying between them. The CDR3 sequence is 12 residues long. The CDR3 coding sequence is TGCAGCGTTGAACGGGGGGGACCTGAAGCTTTCTTT. Protein product: CSVERGGPEAFF. The full variable domain, in which reference TRBV29-1 and TRBJ1-1 provide the parts outside the CDR3, is SAVISQKPSRDICQRGTSLTIQCQVDSQVTMMFWYRQQPGQSLTLIATANQGSEATYESGFVIDKFPISRPNLTFSTLTVSNMSPEDSSIYLCSVERGGPEAFFGQGTRLTVV.

The chain employs TRBV2 and TRBJ2-7, with TRBD1 as a possible D gene (5 bases). Per the germline V gene, CDR1 is SNHLY and CDR2 is FYNNEI. V gave up 4 bases and J gave up 6 bases, with 10 bases separating them. This CDR3 contains 12 residues. The CDR3 DNA sequence: TGTGCCAGCAGTGTTCAGGGCAGCGAGCAGTACTTC. This translates into CASSVQGSEQYF.

This chain joins TRBV28 and TRBJ2-7; no clear D gene. V was clipped by 7 bases and J by 1 base, with 14 bases between them. The germline V gene encodes CDR1 MDHEN and CDR2 SYDVKM. This CDR3 spans 14 amino acids. The CDR3 DNA reads as TGTGCCAGCATGGCAGAACCATTTTCCTACGAGCAGTACTTC. As protein: CASMAEPFSYEQYF.

The chain carries TRBV18 and TRBJ2-7; D ambiguous. V shed 8 bases and J shed 3 bases, with 14 bases lying between them. Germline V gene lookup returns CDR1 KGHSH and CDR2 LQKENI. The CDR3 runs 13 residues. This chain's CDR3 is CASHSPGSYEQYF. The CDR3 nucleotides read TGTGCCAGCCATAGTCCGGGTAGCTACGAGCAGTACTTC.

V is TRBV5-1 and J is TRBJ2-3; TRBD2 might be the D (5 bases). The CDR3 consists of 13 residues. CDR1 SGHRS and CDR2 YFSETQ come from the germline V gene. V was trimmed by 4 bases and J by 6 bases, leaving 12 bases between them. CDR3: CASSNSGPDTQYF. The DNA for the CDR3 is TGCGCCAGCAGCAACAGCGGTCCCGATACGCAGTATTTT.

The rearrangement uses TRBV28 and TRBJ1-2, with D perhaps TRBD1 (6 bases). Germline V gives CDR1 MDHEN, CDR2 SYDVKM. Trimming stripped 7 bases from V and 2 bases from J, with 29 bases between. This CDR3 has 19 residues. The CDR3 DNA reads TGTGCCAGCATGAATCACGCAGGGACACTACAACGGGGAAACTATGGCTACACCTTC. Translated: CASMNHAGTLQRGNYGYTF.

V usage is TRBV28 and J usage is TRBJ2-3, with TRBD1 matching 9 bases. The ends lost 7 bases at V and 2 bases at J; junction bases unmatched: 7. Germline CDR1 MDHEN, CDR2 SYDVKM. The CDR3 spans 15 residues. The CDR3 spells CASTLTGGLTDTQYF. CDR3 DNA: TGTGCCAGCACCCTTACAGGGGGCCTCACAGATACGCAGTATTTT.

The chain has TRBV4-1 and TRBJ2-7; D possibly corresponds to TRBD1 (6 bases). This CDR3 region has 16 residues. Germline assignment: CDR1 MGHRA and CDR2 YSYEKL. The V end was cut by 1 base, the J end by 2 bases, with 15 bases between. The CDR3 coding sequence is TGCGCCAGCAGCCAAGCAAGTAACAGGGCAACCTACGAGCAGTACTTC. Encoded protein: CASSQASNRATYEQYF.

V usage is TRBV2 and J usage is TRBJ1-5; possible D gene TRBD1, 6 bases. V was shortened by 2 bases and J by 6 bases, with 17 bases between the two germline ends. In germline, CDR1 is SNHLY, CDR2 FYNNEI. The CDR3 totals 16 residues. The CDR3 reads CASSERGARLGQPQHF. DNA of the CDR3: TGTGCCAGCAGTGAACGGGGGGCGAGGTTGGGTCAGCCCCAGCATTTT. Together with reference TRBV2 and TRBJ1-5, the CDR3 gives the full variable domain: EPEVTQTPSHQVTQMGQEVILRCVPISNHLYFYWYRQILGQKVEFLVSFYNNEISEKSEIFDDQFSVERPDGSNFTLKIRSTKLEDSAMYFCASSERGARLGQPQHFGDGTRLSIL.

V is TRBV14 and J is TRBJ2-7, with 7 nucleotides matching TRBD1. The CDR3 is 14 amino acids. V lost 6 bases to trimming and J lost 2 bases; unmatched junction nucleotides: 7. Looked up from germline, CDR1 is SGHDN and CDR2 is FVKESK. The CDR3: CASREDRFPYEQYF. The CDR3 nucleotides are TGTGCCAGCAGAGAGGACAGGTTCCCCTACGAGCAGTACTTC.

V usage is TRBV4-2 and J usage is TRBJ2-2, with 10 bases matching TRBD1. CDR3 length: 16 residues. Trimming removed 3 bases from V and 5 bases from J; junction bases left unmatched: 6. The germline CDR1 and CDR2 sequences are LGHNA and YNFKEQ. The CDR3 coding sequence is TGTGCCAGCAGCCATGCCGGGACAGGGGTAACCGGGGAGCTGTTTTTT. Its translation: CASSHAGTGVTGELFF.

The CDR3 protein is CASSLVLADTGELFF. DNA of the CDR3: TGCGCCAGCAGCTTGGTGCTAGCGGACACCGGGGAGCTGTTTTTT. The genes are TRBV5-1 and TRBJ2-2; 7 positions match TRBD2. Germline V gene lookup returns CDR1 SGHRS and CDR2 YFSETQ. V dropped 0 bases and J dropped 3; count of bases not matched to a gene: 2. There are 15 residues in the CDR3.

The genes are TRBV27 and TRBJ1-2; D gene ambiguous. Trimming took off 3 bases at V and 3 bases at J, with 11 bases between the two ends. Germline CDR1 is MNHEY and CDR2 is SMNVEV (reference sequence). The CDR3 extends over 14 amino acids. CDR3 sequence (DNA): TGTGCCAGCAGTTTGATGGAGGGTGACTATGGCTACACCTTC. Translating gives CASSLMEGDYGYTF.

Concerning this clone itself: One end of the junction varies from germline; a read error may be responsible. This rearrangement joins TRBV7-7 to TRBJ2-5, with 10 bases identical to TRBD2. The CDR3 contains 15 residues. The germline V gene has CDR1 SSHAT and CDR2 FNYEAQ (reference sequence). The CDR3 sequence is CASSAGASGSGTQYF. In DNA, the CDR3 is TGTGCTAGCAGCGCCGGGGCTAGCGGGAGCGGGACCCAGTACTTC. The variable domain in full, with the rest retrieved from reference TRBV7-7 and TRBJ2-5, is GAGVSQSPRYKVTKRGQDVTLRCDPISSHATLYWYQQALGQGPEFLTYFNYEAQPDKSGLPSDRFSAERPEGSISTLTIQRTEQRDSAMYRCASSAGASGSGTQYFGPGTRLLVL.

CDR3 loop: CASSLRLAGDDTQYF. CDR3 in DNA: TGTGCCAGCAGCTTACGACTAGCGGGAGATGATACGCAGTATTTT. The chain joins TRBV5-4 to TRBJ2-3; TRBD2 matches 12 bases. The CDR3 is made up of 15 amino acids. Trimming removed 2 bases from V and 6 bases from J; junction bases left unmatched: 4. The germline V gene encodes CDR1 SGHNT and CDR2 YYREEE (reference sequence).

This sequence joins TRBV28 and TRBJ2-3, with D maybe TRBD1 (6 bases). Germline V gene lookup returns CDR1 MDHEN and CDR2 SYDVKM. This CDR3 contains 15 residues. The V end was cut by 6 bases, the J end by 3 bases, with 16 bases between. CDR3 loop: CASSQDRPSTDTQYF. The CDR3 DNA sequence: TGTGCCAGCAGCCAAGACAGGCCCAGTACAGATACGCAGTATTTT.

The rearrangement links TRBV18 to TRBJ2-7, with D hard to call. CDR1 is KGHSH and CDR2 is LQKENI in the germline V gene. This CDR3 spans 12 amino acids. Trimming left V 3 bases short and J 7 bases short, with 10 bases between. CDR3 sequence (DNA): TGTGCCAGCTCACCCTCCTCGGGTGAGCAGTACTTC. Translation: CASSPSSGEQYF.

The CDR3 sequence is CASRGQYNSPLHF. As DNA, the CDR3 is TGTGCCAGCAGGGGACAGTATAATTCACCCCTCCACTTT. The chain joins TRBV27 to TRBJ1-6; 7 nucleotides agree with TRBD1. The trim removed 6 bases at V and 4 bases at J, leaving 0 bases unmatched. The CDR3 runs to 13 residues. Germline assignment: CDR1 MNHEY and CDR2 SMNVEV (reference sequence).

This sequence joins TRBV4-1 and TRBJ2-7, with D possibly TRBD1 on 6 matching bases. Deletions cut 0 bases from V and 6 bases from J, with 9 bases between. The CDR3 runs to 13 residues. Germline CDR1 is MGHRA and CDR2 is YSYEKL. CDR3 loop: CASSQDAGVEQYF. CDR3 sequence (DNA): TGCGCCAGCAGCCAAGATGCAGGGGTCGAGCAGTACTTC.

CDR3 amino acids: CASSDSSGSYNEQFF. The CDR3 DNA reads TGTGCCAGCAGTGACTCTAGCGGGAGTTACAATGAGCAGTTCTTC. The chain joins TRBV6-4 to TRBJ2-1; TRBD2 matches 9 bases. Germline CDR1 is MRHNA and CDR2 is SNTAGT. Trimming at V came to 0 bases and at J to 4 bases, leaving 1 base not matched to a gene. The CDR3 spans 15 residues.

The chain uses TRBV11-3 and TRBJ2-1; weak D call: TRBD2 (6 bases). In germline, CDR1 is SGHNT, CDR2 YENEEA. This CDR3 has 14 amino acids. V was trimmed by 0 bases and J by 12 bases, leaving 15 bases between them. CDR3 loop: CASSLEGGGRGQFF. For the CDR3, the DNA is TGTGCCAGCAGCTTAGAGGGGGGAGGAAGGGGGCAGTTCTTC. The full variable domain, in which reference TRBV11-3 and TRBJ2-1 provide the parts outside the CDR3, is EAGVVQSPRYKIIEKKQPVAFWCNPISGHNTLYWYLQNLGQGPELLIRYENEEAVDDSQLPKDRFSAERLKGVDSTLKIQPAELGDSAVYLCASSLEGGGRGQFFGPGTRLTVL.

The rearrangement uses TRBV5-1 and TRBJ2-3, with 8 bases aligning to TRBD1. Germline V gives CDR1 SGHRS, CDR2 YFSETQ. V was clipped by 4 bases and J by 3 bases; unmatched bases: 7. The CDR3 sequence is 15 residues long. The chain's CDR3 is CASSPGQGGTDTQYF. The CDR3 nucleotides read TGCGCCAGCAGCCCCGGACAGGGAGGAACAGATACGCAGTATTTT.